This TCR beta chain comes out of a study of blood T cell repertoires in COVID-19. One Seattle source followed patients from active infection through their disease course. The ends lost 3 bases at V and 7 bases at J; junction bases unmatched: 13. CDR3 length: 15 residues. Germline CDR1 reads DFQATT; CDR2 reads SNEGSKA (reference sequence). The data were produced by immunoSEQ multiplex PCR, yet TCRdb's version contains in-frame clones alone and is incomplete. The sample shows some 290,000 clones, around 91% of them seen only once. The chain joins TRBV20-1 to TRBJ1-2, with 8 bases identical to TRBD1. This TCR derives from a woman aged 40 to 50 with COVID-19, enrolled during active disease. The sequenced material came from peripheral blood. This CDR3 is CSASNPVRGRSGYTF. The CDR3 region has the DNA TGCAGTGCTAGTAATCCAGTCAGGGGGCGCAGTGGCTACACCTTC.